The 18 T cell receptor beta chains presented below share a single source sample, sequenced in a study of cytomegalovirus exposure and HLA in healthy donors. The PCR used 60 Vbeta and 13 Jbeta primers. Libraries were prepared by immunoSEQ multiplex PCR; TCRdb keeps only in-frame clonotypes and omits some of them. This table holds fewer than 250,000 clones, more than 70% found once. Sequencing input: PBMCs. These receptor sequences come from a man aged 25-45 years in good health and CMV-seropositive.

V and J are TRBV7-9 and TRBJ2-7, with TRBD1 identical over 9 bases. The junction had 11 bases not matched to a gene; V was cut back by 3 bases and J by 11 bases. The CDR3 is 14 amino acids. CDR1 SEHNR and CDR2 FQNEAQ come from the germline V gene (reference sequence). The CDR3 DNA is TGTGCCAGCAGCTTCTCCGGGACAGGGTACAGGGAGTACTTC. Protein: CASSFSGTGYREYF.

The chain has TRBV7-3 and TRBJ2-5; TRBD1 agrees at 10 bases. Germline assignment: CDR1 SGHTA and CDR2 FQGTGA. V shed 5 bases and J 5 bases; nucleotides not matched to a gene: 17. The CDR3 spans 18 residues. The CDR3, as DNA: TGTGCCAGCAGCCACCAGAGCGAGACAGGGGGCGCGGGGGAGACCCAGTACTTC. Translating gives CASSHQSETGGAGETQYF.

V gene TRBV14 combines with J gene TRBJ1-6; D is perhaps TRBD1 (5 bases). Germline CDR1 is SGHDN and CDR2 is FVKESK. CDR3 length: 16 residues. The V and J ends lost 3 bases and 7 bases respectively, with 16 bases between them. In DNA, the CDR3 is TGTGCCAGCAGCCATTATGGTGGAAGGGGAAATTCACCCCTCCACTTT. This codes for CASSHYGGRGNSPLHF.

V and J are TRBV27 and TRBJ2-5; perhaps TRBD2 as D (5 bases). V was pared by 4 bases and J by 5 bases, with 17 bases between. The CDR3 consists of 15 residues. Germline assignment: CDR1 MNHEY and CDR2 SMNVEV (reference sequence). CDR3 sequence: CASSSLLGGGETQYF. The CDR3 region has the DNA TGTGCCAGCAGTTCACTCCTAGGAGGCGGGGAGACCCAGTACTTC.

The rearrangement joins TRBV30 to TRBJ2-1; a weak D match, TRBD2 (6 bases). Germline V CDR1 and CDR2: GTSNPN, SVGIG (reference sequence). The CDR3 spans 14 residues. V dropped 5 bases and J dropped 6 bases, with 17 bases sitting between them. The CDR3 DNA reads TGTGCCTGGGGGACTGGGGTAGGAGGCAATGAGCAGTTCTTC. It is translated as CAWGTGVGGNEQFF.

This clone was counted a few times. The junction departs from the called germline gene at one end, perhaps through a read error. V and J are TRBV7-9 and TRBJ1-2; 7 bases are shared with TRBD1. The CDR3 totals 15 residues. The germline V gene encodes CDR1 SEHNR and CDR2 FQNEAQ (reference sequence). The CDR3 DNA reads as TGTTCCAGCAGCTTATCAGGGACAGCCGTCTATGGCTACACCTTC. This gives the protein CSSSLSGTAVYGYTF. The variable domain in full, completed from reference TRBV7-9 and TRBJ1-2, reads DTGVSQNPRHKITKRGQNVTFRCDPISEHNRLYWYRQTLGQGPEFLTYFQNEAQLEKSRLLSDRFSAERPKGSFSTLEIQRTEQGDSAMYLCSSSLSGTAVYGYTFGSGTRLTVV.

V and J are TRBV7-9 and TRBJ1-1, with 7 bases matching TRBD1. CDR3 length equals 14 residues. Trimming cost V 3 bases and J 4 bases; bases outside gene matches: 5. Germline V lookup: CDR1 SEHNR, CDR2 FQNEAQ (reference sequence). The CDR3 DNA reads as TGTGCCAGCAGCTTGTCACAGGGGCGCACTGAAGCTTTCTTT. It yields the protein CASSLSQGRTEAFF.

This chain connects TRBV19 to TRBJ1-1; D remains ambiguous. The V end was cut by 3 bases, the J end by 4 bases, with 15 bases between. This CDR3 contains 15 residues. CDR1 and CDR2 from the germline V gene are LNHDA and SQIVND (reference sequence). The CDR3: CASSINPAGITEAFF. The CDR3 DNA reads as TGTGCCAGTAGTATCAATCCGGCCGGGATCACTGAAGCTTTCTTT.

The gene calls are TRBV14 and TRBJ2-6; D perhaps matches TRBD1 (6 bases). This CDR3 is 18 amino acids long. V lost 2 bases, J lost 0 bases, and 14 bases lay in between. The germline CDR1 and CDR2 sequences are SGHDN and FVKESK. This CDR3 reads CASSQRRQAVSGANVLTF. The DNA for the CDR3 is TGTGCCAGCAGCCAAAGGAGACAGGCCGTCTCTGGGGCCAACGTCCTGACTTTC.

The chain combines TRBV7-9 with TRBJ2-3; 7 positions agree with TRBD1. Germline trimming cut 0 bases from V and 1 base from J; bases unmatched to any gene: 7. Germline loops: CDR1 SEHNR, CDR2 FQNEAQ (reference sequence). The CDR3 is 17 residues long. CDR3 sequence (DNA): TGTGCCAGCAGCTTAGCGCTGCGAGACAGGGGCACAGATACGCAGTATTTT. This gives the protein CASSLALRDRGTDTQYF.

The J gene is TRBJ2-5, the V gene TRBV29-1, with a possible D match to TRBD1 (7 bases). This CDR3 has 13 amino acids. Germline CDR1 SQVTM, CDR2 ANQGSEA. The ends were cut back, 8 bases at V and 7 bases at J, with 20 bases in the middle. DNA of the CDR3: TGCAGCCTTCGACAGGGAGGTGGGGGGACCCAGTACTTC. This translates into CSLRQGGGGTQYF.

This clone came up a few times. The J gene is TRBJ2-5, the V gene TRBV15, with 8 nucleotides matching TRBD1. The junction had 6 bases not matched to a gene; V was cut back by 4 bases and J by 5 bases. The CDR3 length is 14 residues. Germline values: CDR1 LNHNV, CDR2 YYDKDF (reference sequence). The CDR3 DNA follows: TGTGCCACCAGCAAAGGACAGGGTGGGGAGACCCAGTACTTC. It translates to CATSKGQGGETQYF.

The chain combines TRBV11-3 with TRBJ2-1; no reliable D call. The germline CDR1 and CDR2 sequences are SGHNT and YENEEA. The ends were cut back, 0 bases at V and 1 base at J, with 7 bases in the middle. The CDR3 spans 15 residues. The CDR3 loop reads CASSLEGASYNEQFF. CDR3 nucleotides: TGTGCCAGCAGCTTAGAGGGCGCATCCTACAATGAGCAGTTCTTC.

The sample holds one count of this clone. The J gene is TRBJ1-1, the V gene TRBV6-4; a possible D gene is TRBD1 (5 bases). The CDR3 spans 14 residues. Trimming shortened V by 3 bases and J by 1 base, and 9 bases separated the two germline ends. CDR1 MRHNA and CDR2 SNTAGT come from the germline V gene. CDR3 loop: CASSEQGQNTEAFF. The CDR3 DNA reads TGTGCCAGCAGTGAGCAGGGTCAGAACACTGAAGCTTTCTTT.

The rearrangement uses TRBV29-1 and TRBJ2-7; 9 nucleotides match TRBD1. After removal of 5 bases from V and 4 bases from J, the junction contained 9 bases not matched to a gene. From germline, CDR1 is SQVTM and CDR2 ANQGSEA. The CDR3 runs 14 residues. The CDR3 protein is CSVSAGTGTYEQYF. Here the CDR3 DNA reads TGCAGCGTTTCCGCCGGGACAGGGACGTACGAGCAGTACTTC.

This chain joins TRBV5-4 and TRBJ2-3; D is perhaps TRBD1 (6 bases). Trimming left V 6 bases short and J 6 bases short, with 14 bases between. The CDR3 totals 13 residues. CDR1 is SGHNT and CDR2 is YYREEE in the germline V gene (reference sequence). The CDR3 protein is CASNPDRSDTQYF. Here the CDR3 DNA reads TGTGCCAGCAACCCTGACAGGTCGGATACGCAGTATTTT. The entire variable domain, with the rest obtained from reference TRBV5-4 and TRBJ2-3, is as follows: ETGVTQSPTHLIKTRGQQVTLRCSSQSGHNTVSWYQQALGQGPQFIFQYYREEENGRGNFPPRFSGLQFPNYSSELNVNALELDDSALYLCASNPDRSDTQYFGPGTRLTVL.

The rearrangement links TRBV7-2 to TRBJ1-1; D is undetermined. The germline V gene encodes CDR1 SGHTA and CDR2 FQGNSA. CDR3 size: 12 residues. Trimming took off 1 base at V and 7 bases at J, with 7 bases between the two ends. CDR3 bases: TGTGCCAGCAGCTTAGGAGTGTATGAAGCTTTCTTT. It is translated as CASSLGVYEAFF.

The rearrangement joins TRBV6-1 to TRBJ2-3; 8 bases align to TRBD2. Unmatched junction bases numbered 5, after V lost 4 bases and J lost 5 bases. Germline V lookup: CDR1 MNHNS, CDR2 SASEGT. The CDR3 covers 14 residues. The CDR3 sequence is CASSVGRAGDTQYF. The CDR3 DNA reads TGTGCCAGCAGTGTCGGGAGGGCAGGAGATACGCAGTATTTT.